This TCR beta chain was sequenced in a study of T cell responses to AZD1222 COVID-19 vaccine. Germline CDR1 reads SGHDN; CDR2 reads FVKESK. The CDR3 contains 14 residues. V lost 1 base and J 8 bases, leaving 11 bases between the germline ends. Sequencing used immunoSEQ multiplex PCR; TCRdb keeps in-frame clones, though not all of them. The data hold some 100,000 clones, with 70% to 90% observed a single time. The V call is TRBV14, the J call TRBJ2-2; the D is unclear. The receptor's source is an adult in good health. The source was peripheral blood, collected on day 0 of AZD1222 vaccination. The CDR3 coding sequence is TGTGCCAGCAGCCAAGTGGTTCGGTCTGGGGAGCTGTTTTTT. Amino acid sequence: CASSQVVRSGELFF.